This T cell receptor beta chain was sequenced during a study of PD-L1 blockade in urothelial cancer. Libraries were prepared by immunoSEQ multiplex PCR; TCRdb keeps only in-frame clonotypes and omits some of them. The sample has about 17,000 clones, 75% to 90% seen once. The V gene's germline CDR1 is MNHEY and CDR2 SVGAGI. The CDR3 is 13 amino acids. Trimming cost V 2 bases and J 3 bases, with 8 bases left between them. By its share, this clone is large. Time point described: pretreatment peripheral blood. This rearrangement joins TRBV6-5 to TRBJ2-7; D call uncertain. Sample: PBMCs, taken around atezolizumab (anti-PD-L1) treatment. This clonotype was obtained from a man aged 65-85 years with urothelial cancer. This CDR3 reads CASSYATSYEQYF. The CDR3 DNA reads as TGTGCCAGCAGTTACGCGACAAGCTACGAGCAGTACTTC.